This entry features one TCR beta chain sequence. Its antigen is unidentified. The entry originates in a study of cytomegalovirus exposure and HLA in healthy donors. As for the study in general: An early data release held approximately 80 million unique TCRs from HLA-typed donors. General observations from the study: The authors enumerated 164 TCR beta chains as linked to cytomegalovirus.

The donors, nominally healthy at sampling, likely had unrecorded immune exposures. The length of the CDR3 is 15 residues. Per the germline V gene, CDR1 is SNHLY and CDR2 is FYNNEI. V was clipped by 7 bases and J by 5 bases; unmatched bases: 9. With 60 Vbeta and 13 Jbeta primers, the PCR was carried out. In the study's own analysis: In a later analysis, of some 80 million unique beta chains, roughly 10 million appeared in at least two donors. Profiled with immunoSEQ multiplex PCR; TCRdb holds only in-frame clones, not every one. V and J calls and clone size are copied from that table; D and trimming were computed from the DNA. The data contain 70,000 to 90,000 clones, 75% to 85% of them singletons.

Sequencing was carried out using PBMCs. The clonotype was recovered from a man aged 65-85 years in good health and CMV-seropositive. This chain joins TRBV2 and TRBJ2-3, with TRBD1 matching over 10 bases. CDR3 sequence (DNA): TGTGCCAGCACCGGAAGGACAGGGGGGGTAGATACGCAGTATTTT. Its translation: CASTGRTGGVDTQYF.